This paragraph covers one T cell receptor beta chain sequence. No antigen is known for it. Produced via immunoSEQ multiplex PCR; TCRdb's table is partial and in-frame only. The top ten hold about 7.8% of the sample, which has over 3,500 clones, 65% to 80% seen once. These data come from a study of immune cell composition in non-small cell lung cancer. Findings of the study overall: Squamous carcinomas (75%) more often had tumour-associated clones >0.5% than adenocarcinomas (roughly 35%). Lung squamous cell carcinoma tumours had significantly higher top 10 clone scores and productive clonality than lung adenocarcinoma.

The length of the CDR3 is 15 residues. The germline CDR1 and CDR2 sequences are SGHDT and YYEEEE. Trimming took off 0 bases at V and 5 bases at J, with 12 bases between the two ends. The receptor was derived from a human donor with non-small cell lung cancer. The sequenced material came from lung tumor tissue. The chain combines TRBV5-6 with TRBJ1-5; perhaps TRBD1 as D (6 bases). This chain's CDR3 is CASSLGTEFDQPQHF. The CDR3 DNA reads TGTGCCAGCAGCTTGGGGACAGAGTTCGATCAGCCCCAGCATTTT.